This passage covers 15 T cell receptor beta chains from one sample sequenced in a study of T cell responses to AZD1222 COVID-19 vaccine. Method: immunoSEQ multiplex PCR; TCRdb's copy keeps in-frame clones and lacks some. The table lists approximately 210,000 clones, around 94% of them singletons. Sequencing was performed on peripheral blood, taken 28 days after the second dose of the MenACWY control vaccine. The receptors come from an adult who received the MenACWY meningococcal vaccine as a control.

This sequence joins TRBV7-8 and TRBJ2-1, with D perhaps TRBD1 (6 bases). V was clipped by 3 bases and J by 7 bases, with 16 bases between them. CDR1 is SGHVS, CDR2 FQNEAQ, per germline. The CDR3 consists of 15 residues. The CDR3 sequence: CASSLNRVHLNEQFF. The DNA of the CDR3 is TGTGCCAGCAGCTTGAACAGGGTTCATCTGAATGAGCAGTTCTTC.

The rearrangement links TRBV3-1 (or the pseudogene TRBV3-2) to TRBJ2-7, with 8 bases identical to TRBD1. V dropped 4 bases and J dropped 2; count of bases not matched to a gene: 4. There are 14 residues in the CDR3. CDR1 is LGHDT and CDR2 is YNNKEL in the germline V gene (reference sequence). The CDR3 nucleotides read TGTGCCAGCAGCCTAGGACAGGGCGCCTACGAGCAGTACTTC. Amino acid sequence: CASSLGQGAYEQYF.

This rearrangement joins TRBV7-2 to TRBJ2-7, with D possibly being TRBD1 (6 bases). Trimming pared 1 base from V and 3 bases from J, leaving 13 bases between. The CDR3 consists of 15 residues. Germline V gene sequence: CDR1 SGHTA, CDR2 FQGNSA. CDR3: CASSLDGGAVYEQYF. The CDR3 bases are TGTGCCAGCAGCTTAGATGGGGGCGCAGTCTACGAGCAGTACTTC.

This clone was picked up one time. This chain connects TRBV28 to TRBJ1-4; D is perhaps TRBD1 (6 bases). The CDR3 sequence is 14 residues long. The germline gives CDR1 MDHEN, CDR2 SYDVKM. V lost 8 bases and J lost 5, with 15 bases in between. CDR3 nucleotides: TGTGCCAGCTCAAAAGGGGGGGTAAATGAAAAACTGTTTTTT. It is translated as CASSKGGVNEKLFF.

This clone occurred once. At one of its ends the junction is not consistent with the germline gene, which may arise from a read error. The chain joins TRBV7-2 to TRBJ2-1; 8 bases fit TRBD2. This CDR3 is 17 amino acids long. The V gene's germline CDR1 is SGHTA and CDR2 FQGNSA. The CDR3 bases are TGTGCCAGCAGCTTAGCCCCCACTAGCGGCTCCTACAATGGGCAGTTCTTC. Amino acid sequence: CASSLAPTSGSYNGQFF.

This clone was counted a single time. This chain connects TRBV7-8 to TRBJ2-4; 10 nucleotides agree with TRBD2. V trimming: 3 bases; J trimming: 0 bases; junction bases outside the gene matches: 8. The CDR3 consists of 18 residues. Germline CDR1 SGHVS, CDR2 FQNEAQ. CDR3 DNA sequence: TGTGCCAGCAGCTTGGGACTAGCGAGATCACTAGCCAAAAACATTCAGTACTTC. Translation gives CASSLGLARSLAKNIQYF. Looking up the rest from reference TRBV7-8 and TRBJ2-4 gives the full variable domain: GAGVSQSPRYKVAKRGQDVALRCDPISGHVSLFWYQQALGQGPEFLTYFQNEAQLDKSGLPSDRFFAERPEGSVSTLKIQRTQQEDSAVYLCASSLGLARSLAKNIQYFGAGTRLSVL.

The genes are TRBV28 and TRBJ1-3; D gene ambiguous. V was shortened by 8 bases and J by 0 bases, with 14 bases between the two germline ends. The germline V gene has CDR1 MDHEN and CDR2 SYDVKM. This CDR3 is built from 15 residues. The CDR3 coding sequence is TGTGCCAGCTTTCTTCCTGGGTCCTCTGGAAACACCATATATTTT. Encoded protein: CASFLPGSSGNTIYF.

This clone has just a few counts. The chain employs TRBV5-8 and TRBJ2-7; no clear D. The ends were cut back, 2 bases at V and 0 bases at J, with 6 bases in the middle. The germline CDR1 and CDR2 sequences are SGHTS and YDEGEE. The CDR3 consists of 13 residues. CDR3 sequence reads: CASSLGFSYEQYF. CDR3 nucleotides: TGTGCCAGCAGCTTAGGGTTCTCCTACGAGCAGTACTTC. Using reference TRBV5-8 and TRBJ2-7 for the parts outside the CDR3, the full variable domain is EAGVTQSPTHLIKTRGQQATLRCSPISGHTSVYWYQQALGLGLQFLLWYDEGEERNRGNFPPRFSGRQFPNYSSELNVNALELEDSALYLCASSLGFSYEQYFGPGTRLTVT.

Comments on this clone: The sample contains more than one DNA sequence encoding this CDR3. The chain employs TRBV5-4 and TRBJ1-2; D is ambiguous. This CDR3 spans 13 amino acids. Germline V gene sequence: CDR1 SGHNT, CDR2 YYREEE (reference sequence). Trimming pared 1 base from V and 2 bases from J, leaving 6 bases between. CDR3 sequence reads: CASSLPGNYGYTF. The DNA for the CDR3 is TGTGCCAGCAGCTTGCCGGGGAACTATGGCTACACCTTC.

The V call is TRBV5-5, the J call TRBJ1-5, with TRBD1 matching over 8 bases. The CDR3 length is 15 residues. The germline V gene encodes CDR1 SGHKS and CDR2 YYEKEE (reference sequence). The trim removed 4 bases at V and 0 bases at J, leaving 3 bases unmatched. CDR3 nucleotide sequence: TGTGCCAGCAGCGGGGACAGGTTTAGCAATCAGCCCCAGCATTTT. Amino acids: CASSGDRFSNQPQHF. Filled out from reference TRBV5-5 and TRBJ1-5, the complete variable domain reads DAGVTQSPTHLIKTRGQQVTLRCSPISGHKSVSWYQQVLGQGPQFIFQYYEKEERGRGNFPDRFSARQFPNYSSELNVNALLLGDSALYLCASSGDRFSNQPQHFGDGTRLSIL.

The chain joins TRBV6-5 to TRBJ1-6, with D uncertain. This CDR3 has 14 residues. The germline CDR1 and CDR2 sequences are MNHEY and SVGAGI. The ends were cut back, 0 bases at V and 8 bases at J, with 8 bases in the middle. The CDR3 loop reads CASSYSGRDSPLHF. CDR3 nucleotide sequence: TGTGCCAGCAGTTACTCAGGGCGAGATTCACCCCTCCACTTT.

CDR3 region: CASSPGDAAYEQYF. DNA of the CDR3: TGTGCCAGCAGCCCCGGGGACGCAGCCTACGAGCAGTACTTC. The V call is TRBV4-2, the J call TRBJ2-7, with D perhaps TRBD1 or TRBD2 (5 bases each). The CDR3 totals 14 residues. V lost 4 bases to trimming and J lost 2 bases, with 12 bases between them. Germline loops: CDR1 LGHNA, CDR2 YNFKEQ.

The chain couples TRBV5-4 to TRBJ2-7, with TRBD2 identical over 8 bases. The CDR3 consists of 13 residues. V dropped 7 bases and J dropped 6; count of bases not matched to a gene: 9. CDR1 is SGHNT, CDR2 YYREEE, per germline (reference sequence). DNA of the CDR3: TGTGCCAGCCAGGGTAGCGGGGTTCGCGAGCAGTACTTC. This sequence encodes CASQGSGVREQYF.

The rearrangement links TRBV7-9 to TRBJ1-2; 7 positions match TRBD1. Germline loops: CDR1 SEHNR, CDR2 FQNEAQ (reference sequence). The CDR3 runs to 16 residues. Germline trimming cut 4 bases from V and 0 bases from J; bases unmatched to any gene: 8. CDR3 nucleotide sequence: TGTGCCAGCAGCTACCCGGACGGGACAGCTAACTATGGCTACACCTTC. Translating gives CASSYPDGTANYGYTF. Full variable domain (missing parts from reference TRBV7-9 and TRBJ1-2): DTGVSQNPRHKITKRGQNVTFRCDPISEHNRLYWYRQTLGQGPEFLTYFQNEAQLEKSRLLSDRFSAERPKGSFSTLEIQRTEQGDSAMYLCASSYPDGTANYGYTFGSGTRLTVV.

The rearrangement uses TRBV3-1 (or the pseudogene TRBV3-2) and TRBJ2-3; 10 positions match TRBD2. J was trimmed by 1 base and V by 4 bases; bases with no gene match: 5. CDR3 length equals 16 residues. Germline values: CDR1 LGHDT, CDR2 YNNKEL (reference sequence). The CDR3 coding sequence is TGTGCCAGCAGCCCTCGCGGGACTAGCGGCACAGATACGCAGTATTTT. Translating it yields CASSPRGTSGTDTQYF.